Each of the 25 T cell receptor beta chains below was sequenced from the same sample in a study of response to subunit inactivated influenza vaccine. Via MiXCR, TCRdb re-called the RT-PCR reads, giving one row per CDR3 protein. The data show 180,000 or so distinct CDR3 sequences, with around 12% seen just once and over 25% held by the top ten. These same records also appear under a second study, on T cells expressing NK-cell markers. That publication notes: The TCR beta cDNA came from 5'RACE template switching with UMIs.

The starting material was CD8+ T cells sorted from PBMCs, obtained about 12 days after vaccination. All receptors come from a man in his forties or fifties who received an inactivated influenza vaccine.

The DNA for the CDR3 is TGTGCCAGCAGCTTAGAGGGGGGGGCGAGCACAGATACGCAGTATTTT. Amino acids: CASSLEGGASTDTQYF. This chain joins TRBV7-9 and TRBJ2-3; TRBD2 is a possible D gene (7 bases). This CDR3 is built from 16 residues. Trimming cost V 1 base and J 0 bases, with 11 bases left between them. CDR1 and CDR2 from the germline V gene are SEHNR and FQNEAQ (reference sequence).

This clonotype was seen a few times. The CDR3 nucleotides are TGTGCCAGCAGTGAGCAGGACCAAGAGACCCAGTACTTC. The encoded protein is CASSEQDQETQYF. The rearrangement uses TRBV25-1 and TRBJ2-5, with unresolved D. Trimming took 3 bases from V and 0 from J, leaving 5 bases between them. The CDR3 contains 13 residues. The germline V gene has CDR1 MGHDK and CDR2 SYGVNS.

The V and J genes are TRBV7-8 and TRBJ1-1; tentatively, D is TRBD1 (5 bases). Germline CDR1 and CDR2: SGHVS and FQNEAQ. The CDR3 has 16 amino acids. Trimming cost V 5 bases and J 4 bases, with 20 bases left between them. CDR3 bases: TGTGCCAGCAGCCCCATTGTCCAGGGTGGCCCCACTGAAGCTTTCTTT. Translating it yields CASSPIVQGGPTEAFF.

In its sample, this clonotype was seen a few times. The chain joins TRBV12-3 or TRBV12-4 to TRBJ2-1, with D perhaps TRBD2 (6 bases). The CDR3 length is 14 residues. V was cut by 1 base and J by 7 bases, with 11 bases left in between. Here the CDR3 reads CASSLGGGLNEQFF. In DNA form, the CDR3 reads TGTGCCAGCAGTTTAGGGGGAGGTTTGAATGAGCAGTTCTTC.

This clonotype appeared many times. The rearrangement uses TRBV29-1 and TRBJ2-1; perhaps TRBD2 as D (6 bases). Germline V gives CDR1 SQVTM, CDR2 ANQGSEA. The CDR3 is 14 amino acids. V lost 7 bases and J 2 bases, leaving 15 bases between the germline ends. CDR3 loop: CSEEGSGTYNEQFF. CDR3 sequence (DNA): TGCAGCGAGGAAGGTAGCGGAACCTACAATGAGCAGTTCTTC.

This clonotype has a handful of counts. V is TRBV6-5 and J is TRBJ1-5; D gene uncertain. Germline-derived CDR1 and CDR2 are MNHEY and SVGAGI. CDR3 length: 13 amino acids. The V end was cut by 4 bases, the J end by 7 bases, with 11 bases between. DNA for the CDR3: TGTGCCAGCAGTTTAGGCAGCGGGCAGCCCCAGCATTTT. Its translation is CASSLGSGQPQHF.

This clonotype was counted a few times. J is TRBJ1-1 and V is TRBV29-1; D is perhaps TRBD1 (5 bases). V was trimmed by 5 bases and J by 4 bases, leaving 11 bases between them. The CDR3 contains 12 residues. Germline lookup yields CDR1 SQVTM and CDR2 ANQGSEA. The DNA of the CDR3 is TGCAGCGTTCTAGTGGGGGGCACTGAAGCTTTCTTT. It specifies CSVLVGGTEAFF.

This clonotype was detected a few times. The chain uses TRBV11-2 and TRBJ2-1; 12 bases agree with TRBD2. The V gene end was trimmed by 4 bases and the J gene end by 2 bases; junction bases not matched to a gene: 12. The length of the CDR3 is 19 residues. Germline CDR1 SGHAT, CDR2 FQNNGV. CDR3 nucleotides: TGTGCCAGCAGCTCTGGACTAGCGGGAATCCCTAACCCCTACAATGAGCAGTTCTTC. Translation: CASSSGLAGIPNPYNEQFF.

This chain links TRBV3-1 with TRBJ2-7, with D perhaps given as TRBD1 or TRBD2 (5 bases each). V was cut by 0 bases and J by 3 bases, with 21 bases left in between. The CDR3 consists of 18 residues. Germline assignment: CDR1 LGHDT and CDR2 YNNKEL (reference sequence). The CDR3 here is CASSQEGPSSRIVYEQYF. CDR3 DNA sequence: TGTGCCAGCAGCCAAGAGGGACCCTCCTCCAGGATAGTCTACGAGCAGTACTTC.

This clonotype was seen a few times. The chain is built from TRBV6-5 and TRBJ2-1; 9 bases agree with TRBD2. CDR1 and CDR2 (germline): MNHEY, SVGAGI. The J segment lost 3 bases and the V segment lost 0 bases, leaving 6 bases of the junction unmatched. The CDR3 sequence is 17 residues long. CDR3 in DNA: TGTGCCAGCAGTTACTCGAGCGGGGGGCGATTCTACAATGAGCAGTTCTTC. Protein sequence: CASSYSSGGRFYNEQFF.

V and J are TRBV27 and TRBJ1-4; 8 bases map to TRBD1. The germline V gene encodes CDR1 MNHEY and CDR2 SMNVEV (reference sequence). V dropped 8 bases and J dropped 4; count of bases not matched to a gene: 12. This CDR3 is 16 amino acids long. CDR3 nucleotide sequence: TGTGCCAGCCCCGGAAGGGGACAGGAGCTTAATGAAAAACTGTTTTTT. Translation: CASPGRGQELNEKLFF.

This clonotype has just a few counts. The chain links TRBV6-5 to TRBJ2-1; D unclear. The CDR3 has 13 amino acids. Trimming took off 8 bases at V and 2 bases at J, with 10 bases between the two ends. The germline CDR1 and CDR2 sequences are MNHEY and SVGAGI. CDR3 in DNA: TGTGCCAGCGCCCCCTCCCCCTACAATGAGCAGTTCTTC. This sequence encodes CASAPSPYNEQFF.

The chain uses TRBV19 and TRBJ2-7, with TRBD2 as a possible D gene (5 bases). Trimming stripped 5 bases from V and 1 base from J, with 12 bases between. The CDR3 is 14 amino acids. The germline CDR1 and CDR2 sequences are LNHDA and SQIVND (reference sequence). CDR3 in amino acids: CASSLTAVSYEQYF. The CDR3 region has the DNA TGTGCCAGTAGTCTAACAGCGGTTTCCTACGAGCAGTACTTC.

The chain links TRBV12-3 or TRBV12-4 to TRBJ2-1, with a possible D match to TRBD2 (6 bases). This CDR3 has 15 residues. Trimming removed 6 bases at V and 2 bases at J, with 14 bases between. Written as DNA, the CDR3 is TGTGCCAGCAGCTATAGCGGAAGGGCCTACAATGAGCAGTTCTTC. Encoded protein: CASSYSGRAYNEQFF.

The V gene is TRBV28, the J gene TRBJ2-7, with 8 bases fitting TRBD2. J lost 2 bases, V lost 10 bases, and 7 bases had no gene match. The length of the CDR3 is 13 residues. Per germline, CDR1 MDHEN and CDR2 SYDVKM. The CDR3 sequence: CAITGLAPYEQYF. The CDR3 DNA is TGTGCCATCACCGGACTAGCCCCCTACGAGCAGTACTTC. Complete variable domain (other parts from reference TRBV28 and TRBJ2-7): DVKVTQSSRYLVKRTGEKVFLECVQDMDHENMFWYRQDPGLGLRLIYFSYDVKMKEKGDIPEGYSVSREKKERFSLILESASTNQTSMYLCAITGLAPYEQYFGPGTRLTVT.

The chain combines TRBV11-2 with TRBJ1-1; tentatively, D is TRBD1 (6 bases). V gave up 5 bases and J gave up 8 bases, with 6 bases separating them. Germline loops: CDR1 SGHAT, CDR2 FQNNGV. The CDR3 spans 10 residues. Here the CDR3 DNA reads TGTGCCAGCAGCACAGGGGAAGCTTTCTTT. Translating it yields CASSTGEAFF.

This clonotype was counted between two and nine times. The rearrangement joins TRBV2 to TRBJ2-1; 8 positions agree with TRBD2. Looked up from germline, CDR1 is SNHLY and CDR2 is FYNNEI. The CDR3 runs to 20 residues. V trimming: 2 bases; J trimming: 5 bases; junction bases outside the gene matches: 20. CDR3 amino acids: CASSERGKELVGLVHNEQFF. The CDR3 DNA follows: TGTGCCAGCAGTGAACGCGGCAAAGAGTTGGTGGGACTAGTACACAATGAGCAGTTCTTC.

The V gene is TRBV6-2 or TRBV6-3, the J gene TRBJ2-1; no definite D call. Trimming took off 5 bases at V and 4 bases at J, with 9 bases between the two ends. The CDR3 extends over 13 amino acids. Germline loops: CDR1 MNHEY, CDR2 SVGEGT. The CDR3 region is CASSPVLYNEQFF. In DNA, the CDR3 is TGTGCCAGCAGTCCGGTCCTATACAATGAGCAGTTCTTC.

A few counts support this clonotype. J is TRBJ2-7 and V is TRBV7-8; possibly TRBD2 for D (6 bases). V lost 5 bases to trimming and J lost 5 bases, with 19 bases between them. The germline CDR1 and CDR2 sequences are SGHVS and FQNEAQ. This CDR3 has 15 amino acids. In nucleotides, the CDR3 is TGTGCCAGCAGCGCGGAGGGATCAAGGACCAACGAGCAGTACTTC. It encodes CASSAEGSRTNEQYF.

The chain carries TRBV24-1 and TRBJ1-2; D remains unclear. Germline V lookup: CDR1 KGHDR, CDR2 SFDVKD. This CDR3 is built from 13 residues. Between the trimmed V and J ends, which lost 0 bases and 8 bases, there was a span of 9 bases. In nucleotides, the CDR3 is TGTGCCACCAGTGATTTGGGAAGGGCCGGCTACACCTTC. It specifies CATSDLGRAGYTF.

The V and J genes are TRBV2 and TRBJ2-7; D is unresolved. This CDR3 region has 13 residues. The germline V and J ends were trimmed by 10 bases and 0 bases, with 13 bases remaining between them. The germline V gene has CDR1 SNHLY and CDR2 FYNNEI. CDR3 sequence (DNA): TGTGCCATTTTTAGCAGCATCTCCTACGAGCAGTACTTC. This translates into CAIFSSISYEQYF.

The CDR3 region has the DNA TGTGCCAGCAGCTCTGTAACTGACCCCTCACGCGTTGGCTACACCTTC. Translating it yields CASSSVTDPSRVGYTF. This chain links TRBV7-9 with TRBJ1-2; D call uncertain. The CDR3 spans 16 residues. Trimming left V 4 bases short and J 7 bases short, with 22 bases between. Per germline, CDR1 SEHNR and CDR2 FQNEAQ (reference sequence).

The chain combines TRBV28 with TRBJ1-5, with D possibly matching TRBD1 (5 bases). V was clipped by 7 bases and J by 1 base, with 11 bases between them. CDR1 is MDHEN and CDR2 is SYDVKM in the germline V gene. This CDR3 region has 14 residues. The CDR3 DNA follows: TGTGCCAGCACTAGGGGTTTCAGCAATCAGCCCCAGCATTTT. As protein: CASTRGFSNQPQHF.

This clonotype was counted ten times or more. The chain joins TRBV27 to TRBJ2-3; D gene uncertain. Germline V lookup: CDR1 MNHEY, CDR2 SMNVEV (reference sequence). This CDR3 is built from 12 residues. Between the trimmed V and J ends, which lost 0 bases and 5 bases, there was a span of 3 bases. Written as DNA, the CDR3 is TGTGCCAGCAGTTTATCAGGAGATACGCAGTATTTT. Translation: CASSLSGDTQYF.

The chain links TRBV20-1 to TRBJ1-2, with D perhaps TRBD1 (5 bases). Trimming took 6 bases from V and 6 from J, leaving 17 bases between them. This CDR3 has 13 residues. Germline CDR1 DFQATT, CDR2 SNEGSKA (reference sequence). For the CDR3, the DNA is TGCAGTGCGTGGGACCCCGAGGCACATGGCTACACCTTC. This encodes CSAWDPEAHGYTF.